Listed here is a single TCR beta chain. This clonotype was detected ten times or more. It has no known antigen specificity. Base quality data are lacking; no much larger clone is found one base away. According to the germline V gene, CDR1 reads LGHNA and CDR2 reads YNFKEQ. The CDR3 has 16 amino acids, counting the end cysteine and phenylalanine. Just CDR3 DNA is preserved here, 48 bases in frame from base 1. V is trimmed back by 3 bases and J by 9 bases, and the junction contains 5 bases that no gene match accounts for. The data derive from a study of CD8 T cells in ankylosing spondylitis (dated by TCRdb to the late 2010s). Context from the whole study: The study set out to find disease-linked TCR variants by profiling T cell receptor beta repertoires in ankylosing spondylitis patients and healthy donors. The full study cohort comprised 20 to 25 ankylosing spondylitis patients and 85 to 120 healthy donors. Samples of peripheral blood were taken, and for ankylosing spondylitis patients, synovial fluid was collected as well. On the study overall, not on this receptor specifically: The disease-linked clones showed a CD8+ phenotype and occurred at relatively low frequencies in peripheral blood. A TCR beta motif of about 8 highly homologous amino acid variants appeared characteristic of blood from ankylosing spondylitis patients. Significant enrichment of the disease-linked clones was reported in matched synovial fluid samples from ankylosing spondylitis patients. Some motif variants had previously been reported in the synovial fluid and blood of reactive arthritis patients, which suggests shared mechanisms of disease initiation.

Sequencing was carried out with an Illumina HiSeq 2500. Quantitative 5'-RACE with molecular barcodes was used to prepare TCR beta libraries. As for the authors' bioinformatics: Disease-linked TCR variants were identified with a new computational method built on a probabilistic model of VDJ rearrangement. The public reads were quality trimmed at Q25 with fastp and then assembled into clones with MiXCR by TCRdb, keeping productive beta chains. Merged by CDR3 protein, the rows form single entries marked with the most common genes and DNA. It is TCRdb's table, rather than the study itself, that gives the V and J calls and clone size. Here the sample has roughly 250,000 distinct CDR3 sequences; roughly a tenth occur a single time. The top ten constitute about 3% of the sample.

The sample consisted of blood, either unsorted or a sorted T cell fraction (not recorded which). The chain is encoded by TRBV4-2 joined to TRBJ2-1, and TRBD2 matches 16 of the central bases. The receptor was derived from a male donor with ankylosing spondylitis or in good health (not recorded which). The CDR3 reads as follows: CASSQGTSGRDSEQFF. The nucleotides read TGTGCCAGCAGCCAGGGGACTAGCGGGAGGGATAGTGAGCAGTTCTTC.